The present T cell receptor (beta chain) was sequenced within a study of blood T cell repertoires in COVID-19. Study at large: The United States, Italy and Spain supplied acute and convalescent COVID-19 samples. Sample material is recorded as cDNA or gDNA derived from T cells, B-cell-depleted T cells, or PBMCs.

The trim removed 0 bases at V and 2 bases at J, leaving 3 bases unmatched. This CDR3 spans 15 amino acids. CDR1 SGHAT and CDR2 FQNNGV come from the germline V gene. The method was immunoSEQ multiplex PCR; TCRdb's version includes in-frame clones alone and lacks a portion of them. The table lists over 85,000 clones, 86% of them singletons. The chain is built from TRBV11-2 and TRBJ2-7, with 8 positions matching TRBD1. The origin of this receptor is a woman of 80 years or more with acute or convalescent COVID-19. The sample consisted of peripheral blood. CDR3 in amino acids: CASSLEGTGAYEQYF. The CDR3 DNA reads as TGTGCCAGCAGCTTAGAAGGGACAGGTGCCTACGAGCAGTACTTC.